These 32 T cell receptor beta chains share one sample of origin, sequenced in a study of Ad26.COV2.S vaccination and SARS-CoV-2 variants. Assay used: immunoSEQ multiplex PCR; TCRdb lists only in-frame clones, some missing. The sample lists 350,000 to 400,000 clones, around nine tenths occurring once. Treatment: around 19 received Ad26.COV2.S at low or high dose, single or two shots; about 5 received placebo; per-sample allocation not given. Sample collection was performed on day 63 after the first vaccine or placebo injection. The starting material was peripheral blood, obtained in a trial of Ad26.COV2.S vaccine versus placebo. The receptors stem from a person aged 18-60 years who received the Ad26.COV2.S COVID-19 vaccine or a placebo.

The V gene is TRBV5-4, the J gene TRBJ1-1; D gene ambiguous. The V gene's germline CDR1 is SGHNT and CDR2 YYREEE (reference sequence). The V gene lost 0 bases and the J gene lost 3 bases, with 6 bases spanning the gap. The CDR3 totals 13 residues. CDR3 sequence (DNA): TGTGCCAGCAGCTTGGAACCCCACACTGAAGCTTTCTTT. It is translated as CASSLEPHTEAFF.

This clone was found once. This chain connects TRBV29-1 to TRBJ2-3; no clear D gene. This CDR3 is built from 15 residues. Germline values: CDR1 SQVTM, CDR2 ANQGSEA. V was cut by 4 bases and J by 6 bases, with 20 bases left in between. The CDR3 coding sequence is TGCAGCGTTGCGGTCAGAAAGCCACTTGGGGATACGCAGTATTTT. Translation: CSVAVRKPLGDTQYF.

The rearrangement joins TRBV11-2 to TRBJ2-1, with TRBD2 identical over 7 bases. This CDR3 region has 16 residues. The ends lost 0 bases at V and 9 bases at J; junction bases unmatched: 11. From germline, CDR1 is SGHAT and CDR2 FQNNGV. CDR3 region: CASSLDLAGVTGEQFF. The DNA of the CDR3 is TGTGCCAGCAGCTTAGATTTGGCGGGAGTTACTGGTGAGCAGTTCTTC.

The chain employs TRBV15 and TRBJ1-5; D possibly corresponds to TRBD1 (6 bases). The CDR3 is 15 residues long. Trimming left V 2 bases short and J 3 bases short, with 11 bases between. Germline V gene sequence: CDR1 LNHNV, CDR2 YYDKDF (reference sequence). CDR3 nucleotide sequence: TGTGCCACCAGCAGAACGACAGGACCCAATCAGCCCCAGCATTTT. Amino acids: CATSRTTGPNQPQHF.

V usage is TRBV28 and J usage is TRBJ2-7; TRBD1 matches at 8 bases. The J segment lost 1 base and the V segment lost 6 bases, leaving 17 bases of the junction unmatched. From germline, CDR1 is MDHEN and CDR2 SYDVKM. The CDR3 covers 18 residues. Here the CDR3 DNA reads TGTGCCAGCAGCCCCTCGGACAGGGCACCTTCTGATTCCTACGAGCAGTACTTC. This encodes CASSPSDRAPSDSYEQYF.

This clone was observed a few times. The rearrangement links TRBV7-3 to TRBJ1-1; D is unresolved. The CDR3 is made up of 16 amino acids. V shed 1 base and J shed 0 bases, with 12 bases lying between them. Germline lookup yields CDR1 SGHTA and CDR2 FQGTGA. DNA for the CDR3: TGTGCCAGCAGCTTAAATCCGGCGTCGATGAACACTGAAGCTTTCTTT. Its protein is CASSLNPASMNTEAFF.

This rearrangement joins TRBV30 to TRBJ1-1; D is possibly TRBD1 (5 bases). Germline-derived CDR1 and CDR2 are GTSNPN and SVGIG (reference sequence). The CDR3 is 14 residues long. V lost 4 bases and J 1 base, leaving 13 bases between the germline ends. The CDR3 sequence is CAWTGGGPNTEAFF. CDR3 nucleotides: TGTGCCTGGACCGGGGGGGGACCGAACACTGAAGCTTTCTTT.

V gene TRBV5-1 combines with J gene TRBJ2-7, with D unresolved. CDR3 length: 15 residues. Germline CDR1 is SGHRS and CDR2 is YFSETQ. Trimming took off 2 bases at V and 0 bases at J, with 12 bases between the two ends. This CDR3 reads CASSFGQASSYEQYF. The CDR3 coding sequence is TGCGCCAGCAGCTTTGGCCAGGCAAGCTCCTACGAGCAGTACTTC. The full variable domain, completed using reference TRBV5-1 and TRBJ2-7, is KAGVTQTPRYLIKTRGQQVTLSCSPISGHRSVSWYQQTPGQGLQFLFEYFSETQRNKGNFPGRFSGRQFSNSRSEMNVSTLELGDSALYLCASSFGQASSYEQYFGPGTRLTVT.

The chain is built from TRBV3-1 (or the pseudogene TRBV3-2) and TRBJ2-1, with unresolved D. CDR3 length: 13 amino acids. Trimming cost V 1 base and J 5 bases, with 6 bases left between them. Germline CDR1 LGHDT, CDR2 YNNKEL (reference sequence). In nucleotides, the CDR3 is TGTGCCAGCAGCCAAGGGCTGAACAATGAGCAGTTCTTC. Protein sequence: CASSQGLNNEQFF.

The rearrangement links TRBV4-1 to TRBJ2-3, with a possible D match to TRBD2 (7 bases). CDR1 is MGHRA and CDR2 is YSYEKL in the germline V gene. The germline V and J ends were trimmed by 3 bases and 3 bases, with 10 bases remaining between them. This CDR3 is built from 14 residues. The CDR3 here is CASSHKGGTDTQYF. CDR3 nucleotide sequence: TGCGCCAGCAGCCACAAGGGGGGGACAGATACGCAGTATTTT.

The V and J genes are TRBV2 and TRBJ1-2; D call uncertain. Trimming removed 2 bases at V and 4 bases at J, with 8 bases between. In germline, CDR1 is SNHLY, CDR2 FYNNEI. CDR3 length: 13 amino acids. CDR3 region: CASSEYRTYGYTF. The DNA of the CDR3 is TGTGCCAGCAGTGAATACCGGACCTATGGCTACACCTTC.

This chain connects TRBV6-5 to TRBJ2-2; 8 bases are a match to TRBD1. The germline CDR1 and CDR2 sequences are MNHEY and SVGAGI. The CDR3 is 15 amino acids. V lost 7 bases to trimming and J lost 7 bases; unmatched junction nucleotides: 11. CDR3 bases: TGTGCCAGCAAAGCTACGCAGGGGGCGAACGGGGAGCTGTTTTTT. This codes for CASKATQGANGELFF.

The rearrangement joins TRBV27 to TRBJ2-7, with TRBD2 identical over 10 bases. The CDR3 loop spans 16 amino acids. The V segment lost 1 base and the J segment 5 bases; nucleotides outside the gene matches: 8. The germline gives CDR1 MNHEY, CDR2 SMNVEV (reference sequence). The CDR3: CASSLLGSSGRNEQYF. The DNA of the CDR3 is TGTGCCAGCAGTTTATTAGGGTCTAGCGGGAGAAACGAGCAGTACTTC.

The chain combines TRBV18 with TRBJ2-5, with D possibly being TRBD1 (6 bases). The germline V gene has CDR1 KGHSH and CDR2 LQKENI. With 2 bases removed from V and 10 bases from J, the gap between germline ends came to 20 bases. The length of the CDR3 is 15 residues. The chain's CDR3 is CASSPTDSPLGIQYF. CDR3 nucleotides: TGTGCCAGCTCACCAACGGACAGCCCCTTAGGGATCCAGTACTTC.

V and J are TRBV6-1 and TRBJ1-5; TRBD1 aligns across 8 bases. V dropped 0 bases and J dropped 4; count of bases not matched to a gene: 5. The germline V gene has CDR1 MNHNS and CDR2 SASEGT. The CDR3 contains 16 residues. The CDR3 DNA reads TGTGCCAGCAGTGAAGCGGCAGGGGGCGCGAATCAGCCCCAGCATTTT. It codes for CASSEAAGGANQPQHF.

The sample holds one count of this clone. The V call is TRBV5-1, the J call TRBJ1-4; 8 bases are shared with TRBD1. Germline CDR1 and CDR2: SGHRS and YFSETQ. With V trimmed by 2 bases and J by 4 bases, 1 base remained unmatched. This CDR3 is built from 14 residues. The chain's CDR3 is CASSFTGGNEKLFF. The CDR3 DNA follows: TGCGCCAGCAGCTTCACAGGGGGTAATGAAAAACTGTTTTTT.

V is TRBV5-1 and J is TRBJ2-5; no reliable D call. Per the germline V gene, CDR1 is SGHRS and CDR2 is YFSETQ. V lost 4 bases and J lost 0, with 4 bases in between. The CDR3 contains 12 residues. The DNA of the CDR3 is TGCGCCAGCAGCCCTAACCAAGAGACCCAGTACTTC. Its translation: CASSPNQETQYF.

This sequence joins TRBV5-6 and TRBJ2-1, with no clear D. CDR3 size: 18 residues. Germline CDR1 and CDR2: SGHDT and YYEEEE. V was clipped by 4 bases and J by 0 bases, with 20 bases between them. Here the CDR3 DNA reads TGTGCCAGCAGCCCACCTCCGACCAGCCGGACCTCCTACAATGAGCAGTTCTTC. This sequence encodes CASSPPPTSRTSYNEQFF.

Written as DNA, the CDR3 is TGTGCCACCAGTAGATCCCCCCTCACTAGCGGAAGATGGGAGACCCAGTACTTC. Translation: CATSRSPLTSGRWETQYF. This chain connects TRBV24-1 to TRBJ2-5; 8 positions match TRBD2. The CDR3 contains 18 residues. Unmatched junction bases numbered 19, after V lost 6 bases and J lost 5 bases. Looked up from germline, CDR1 is KGHDR and CDR2 is SFDVKD.

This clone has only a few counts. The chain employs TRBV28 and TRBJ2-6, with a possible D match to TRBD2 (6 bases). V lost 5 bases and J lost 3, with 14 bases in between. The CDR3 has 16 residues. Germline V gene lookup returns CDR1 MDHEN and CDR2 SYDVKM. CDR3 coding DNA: TGTGCCAGCAGTCCTCTGACCGGGGGTGGGGCCAACGTCCTGACTTTC. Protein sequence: CASSPLTGGGANVLTF.

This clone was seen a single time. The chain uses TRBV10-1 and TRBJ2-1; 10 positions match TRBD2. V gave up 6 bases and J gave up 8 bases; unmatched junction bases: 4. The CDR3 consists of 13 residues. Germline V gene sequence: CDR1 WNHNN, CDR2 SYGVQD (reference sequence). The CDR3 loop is CASRASGRDEQFF. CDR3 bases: TGCGCCAGCAGGGCTAGCGGGAGAGATGAGCAGTTCTTC.

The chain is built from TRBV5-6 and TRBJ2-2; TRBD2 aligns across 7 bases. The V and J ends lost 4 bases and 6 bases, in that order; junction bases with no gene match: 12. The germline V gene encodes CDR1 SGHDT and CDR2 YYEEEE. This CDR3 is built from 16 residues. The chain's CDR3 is CASSLLSGLVPGELFF. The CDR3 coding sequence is TGTGCCAGCAGCCTCCTTTCAGGACTAGTACCCGGGGAGCTGTTTTTT.

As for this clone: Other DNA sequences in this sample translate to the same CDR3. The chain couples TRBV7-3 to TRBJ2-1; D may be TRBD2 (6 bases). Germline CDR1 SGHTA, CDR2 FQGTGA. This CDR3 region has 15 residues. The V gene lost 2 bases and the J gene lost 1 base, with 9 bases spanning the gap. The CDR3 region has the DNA TGTGCCAGCAGCTTAGGGGGAGGATCCTACAATGAGCAGTTCTTC. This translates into CASSLGGGSYNEQFF.

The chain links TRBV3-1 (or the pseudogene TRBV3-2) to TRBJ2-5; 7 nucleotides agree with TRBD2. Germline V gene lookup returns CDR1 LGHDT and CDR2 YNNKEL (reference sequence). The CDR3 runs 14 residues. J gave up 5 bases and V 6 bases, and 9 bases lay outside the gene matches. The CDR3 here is CASSLTSAGETQYF. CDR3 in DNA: TGTGCCAGCAGTCTAACTAGCGCGGGGGAGACCCAGTACTTC.

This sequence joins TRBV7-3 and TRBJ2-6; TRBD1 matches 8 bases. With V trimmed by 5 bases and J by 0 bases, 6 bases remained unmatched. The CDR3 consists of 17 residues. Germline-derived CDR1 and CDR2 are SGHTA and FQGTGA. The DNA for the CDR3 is TGTGCCAGCAGCCCCGGGACAGGTCGCTCTGGGGCCAACGTCCTGACTTTC. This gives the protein CASSPGTGRSGANVLTF.

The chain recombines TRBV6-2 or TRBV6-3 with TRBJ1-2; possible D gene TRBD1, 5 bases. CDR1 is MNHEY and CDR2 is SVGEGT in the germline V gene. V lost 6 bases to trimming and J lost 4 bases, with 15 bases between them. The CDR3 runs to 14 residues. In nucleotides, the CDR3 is TGTGCCAGCAGCTCCGCAGGGCTACCCTATGGCTACACCTTC. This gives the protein CASSSAGLPYGYTF.

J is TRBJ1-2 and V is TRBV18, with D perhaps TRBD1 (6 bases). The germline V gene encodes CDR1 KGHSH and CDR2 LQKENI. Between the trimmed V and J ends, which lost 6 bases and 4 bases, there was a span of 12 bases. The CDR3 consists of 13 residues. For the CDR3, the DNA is TGTGCCAGCTCGGGGGCCCTATTCTATGGCTACACCTTC. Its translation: CASSGALFYGYTF.

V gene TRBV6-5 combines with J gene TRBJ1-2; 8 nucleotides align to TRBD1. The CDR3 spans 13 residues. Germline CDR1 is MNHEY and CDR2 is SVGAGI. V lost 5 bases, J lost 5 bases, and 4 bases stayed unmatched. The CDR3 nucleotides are TGTGCCAGCAGTAAACAGGGGGGGTATGGCTACACCTTC. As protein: CASSKQGGYGYTF.

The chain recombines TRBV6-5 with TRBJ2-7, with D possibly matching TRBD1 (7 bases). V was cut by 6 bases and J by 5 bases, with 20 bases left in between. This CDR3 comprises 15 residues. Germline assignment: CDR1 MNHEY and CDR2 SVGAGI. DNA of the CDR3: TGTGCCAGCAGCGGGGCGGGCAGGGGGGTGGACGAGCAGTACTTC. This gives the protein CASSGAGRGVDEQYF.

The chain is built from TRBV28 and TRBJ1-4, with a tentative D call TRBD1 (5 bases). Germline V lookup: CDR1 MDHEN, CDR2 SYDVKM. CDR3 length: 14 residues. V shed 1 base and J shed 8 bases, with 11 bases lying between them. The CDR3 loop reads CASSLLGAREKLFF. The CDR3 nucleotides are TGTGCCAGCAGTTTATTAGGGGCGCGAGAAAAACTGTTTTTT.

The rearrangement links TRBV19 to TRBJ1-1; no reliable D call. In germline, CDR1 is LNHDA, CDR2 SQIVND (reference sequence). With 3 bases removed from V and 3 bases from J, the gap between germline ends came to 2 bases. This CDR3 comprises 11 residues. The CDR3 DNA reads TGTGCCAGTAGTATGTACACTGAAGCTTTCTTT. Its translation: CASSMYTEAFF.

The CDR3 bases are TGTGCCAGCAGTGATATTTCGACGGCTAGCGGGAGCGGAGAGACCCAGTACTTC. Translated: CASSDISTASGSGETQYF. V and J are TRBV2 and TRBJ2-5; 10 nucleotides align to TRBD2. The CDR3 spans 18 residues. V was clipped by 3 bases and J by 4 bases; unmatched bases: 14. In germline, CDR1 is SNHLY, CDR2 FYNNEI.